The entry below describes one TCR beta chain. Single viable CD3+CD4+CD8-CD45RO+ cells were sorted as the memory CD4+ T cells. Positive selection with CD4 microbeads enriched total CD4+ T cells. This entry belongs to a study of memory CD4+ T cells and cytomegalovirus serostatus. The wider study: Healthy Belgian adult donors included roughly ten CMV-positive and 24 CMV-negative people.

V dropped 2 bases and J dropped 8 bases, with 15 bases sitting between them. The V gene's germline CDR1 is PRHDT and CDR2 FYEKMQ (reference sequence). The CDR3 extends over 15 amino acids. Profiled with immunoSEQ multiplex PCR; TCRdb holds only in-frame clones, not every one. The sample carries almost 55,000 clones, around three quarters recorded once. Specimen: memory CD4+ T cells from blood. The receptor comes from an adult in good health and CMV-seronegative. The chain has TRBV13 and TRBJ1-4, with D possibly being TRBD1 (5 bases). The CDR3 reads CASSLWGDRREKLFF. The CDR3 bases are TGTGCCAGCAGCTTATGGGGGGATCGTCGGGAAAAACTGTTTTTT.